This TCR beta chain was retrieved from a study of blood T cells in healthy people across ages (dated by TCRdb to the mid-2010s). Concerning the study at large: In model experiments, template switching captured about one uniquely barcoded TCR beta cDNA molecule for every two T cells. To track age-related changes in TCR beta repertoire diversity, the study relied on deep sequencing normalized with unique cDNA molecular identifiers. Donors were grouped into four age groups: young (average roughly 15 years), middle-aged (over 35), aged (about 60) and long-lived (82). To avoid experimental bias, donors of different ages were spread randomly across the sequencing lanes. Using the same blood draw, the study looked at two additional independent replicas of 1 million unique cDNA reads for two donors, one aged 18 to 30 and the other aged 80 or older.

What the authors observed across the whole study: Observed TCR beta diversity per million T cells fell roughly linearly with age, and a significant reduction was already apparent by age around 40. Total diversity estimates from one million sequenced T cells were considered lower bounds and underestimates. Bulk unsorted PBMC profiling prevented conclusive comparison of naive and antigen-experienced compartments. Observed TCR beta diversity correlated strongly with the percentage of naive T cells measured by flow cytometry. Compared with the aged group, the long-lived group had more naive CD4+ T cells, fewer expanded clones and increased TCR diversity, a pattern suggesting age selection. Because donor CMV infection status was unknown, age-related changes in expanded clonotypes were potentially confounded.

Libraries were constructed by 5' RACE. Sequenced on an Illumina HiSeq 2500. A second roughly 7 to 12 cycle PCR used a sample-barcoded 5' primer and a J-beta primer mix. A unique molecular identifier was introduced onto each TCR beta cDNA molecule by a template-switch 5' adaptor carrying 12 random nucleotides. Each sample yielded at least 3 million CDR3-containing paired-end reads. First-strand cDNA was synthesized from all RNA with the Mint cDNA synthesis kit, primed by a TRBC-specific oligonucleotide. All cDNA was treated with uracil-DNA glycosylase and then went through a first 18-cycle PCR with the universal primers M1SS and BC2_uni_R. The study's processing was this. Each sample was normalized by randomly selecting 1 million high-quality reads, each carrying a distinct molecular identifier. Instead of being binned into consensus sequences, reads that shared molecular identifiers were thrown out. MiTCR, run with a Q25 quality threshold and the strictest error-elimination algorithm, handled CDR3 identification, clonotype clustering and error correction. Lower-bound total TCR beta diversity was estimated with a nonparametric unseen species model using Euler transformation. TCRdb's own reprocessing of the public reads used fastp at Q25 and MiXCR and kept productive beta chains. Records with the same CDR3 protein are collapsed into one entry carrying the most frequent genes and DNA. These V and J calls derive from TCRdb rather than the authors' analysis. This sample holds hundreds of thousands of distinct CDR3 sequences; roughly 43% were observed only once. The ten largest account for roughly 24% of the sample.

For CDR1 and CDR2, the germline V gene (reference sequence) lists DFQATT and SNEGSKA. Trimming accounts for 1 base at V and 8 bases at J, while the number of junction bases matched to no gene is 3. The CDR3 numbers 14 residues from cysteine through phenylalanine. The DNA shown is the 42-base CDR3, in frame from base 1. This clonotype was picked up many times. Its antigen has not been determined. No base quality values were provided; no much bigger clone lies one nucleotide off. Systemically healthy Caucasian individuals from Russia, around 39 in total and aged about 6 to 95 years, were included as donors. Roughly 9 milliliters of peripheral blood were drawn from each donor into EDTA-treated Vacutainer tubes. Ficoll-Paque density-gradient centrifugation was used to isolate PBMCs, with at least 7 million per sample. Total RNA was extracted from PBMCs with Trizol reagent, with at least 6 micrograms obtained per sample. Naive CD45RAhigh/CD27high T cell percentages were measured by flow cytometry on a PBMC aliquot from every donor.

The TCR was taken from a man at least 80 years old in good health. The chain is assembled from TRBV20-1 and TRBJ2-1, and TRBD2 matches 12 of the central bases. The sequencing sample was made of blood. The CDR3 amino acid sequence is: CSARGTSGVDEQFF. In nucleotide form, the sequence is TGCAGTGCTAGAGGGACTAGCGGGGTAGATGAGCAGTTCTTC.